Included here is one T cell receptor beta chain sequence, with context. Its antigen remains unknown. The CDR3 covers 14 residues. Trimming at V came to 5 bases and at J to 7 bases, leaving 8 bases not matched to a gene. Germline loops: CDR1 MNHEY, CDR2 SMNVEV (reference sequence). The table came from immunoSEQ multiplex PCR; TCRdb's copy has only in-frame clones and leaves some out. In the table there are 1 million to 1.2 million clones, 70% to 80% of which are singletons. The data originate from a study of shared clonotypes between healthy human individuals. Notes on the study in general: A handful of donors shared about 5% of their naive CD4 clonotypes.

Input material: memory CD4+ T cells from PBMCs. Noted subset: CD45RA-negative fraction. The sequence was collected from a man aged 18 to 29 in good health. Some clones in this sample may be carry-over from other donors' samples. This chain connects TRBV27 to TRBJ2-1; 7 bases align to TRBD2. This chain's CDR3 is CASSLRREMNEQFF. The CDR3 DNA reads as TGTGCCAGCAGTCTTCGGCGGGAGATGAATGAGCAGTTCTTC.